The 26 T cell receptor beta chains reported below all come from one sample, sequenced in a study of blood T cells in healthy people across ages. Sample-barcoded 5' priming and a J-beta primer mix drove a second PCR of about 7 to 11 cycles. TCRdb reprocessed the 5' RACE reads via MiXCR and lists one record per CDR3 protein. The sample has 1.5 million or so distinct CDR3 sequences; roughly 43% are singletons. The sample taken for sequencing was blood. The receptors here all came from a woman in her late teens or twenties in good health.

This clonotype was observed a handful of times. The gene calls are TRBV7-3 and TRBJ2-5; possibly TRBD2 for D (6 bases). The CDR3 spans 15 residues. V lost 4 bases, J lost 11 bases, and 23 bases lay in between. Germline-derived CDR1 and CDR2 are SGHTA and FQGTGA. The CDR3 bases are TGTGCCAGCAGCTCAAGTCCGGGAGCTCAAAATGAGCAGTACTTC. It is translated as CASSSSPGAQNEQYF.

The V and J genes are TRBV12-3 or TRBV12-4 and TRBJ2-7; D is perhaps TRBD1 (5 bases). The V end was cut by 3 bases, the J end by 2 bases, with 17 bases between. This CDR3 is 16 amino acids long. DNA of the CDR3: TGTGCCAGCAGTTTCCGGGCTCACAAACAGGCCTACGAGCAGTACTTC. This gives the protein CASSFRAHKQAYEQYF.

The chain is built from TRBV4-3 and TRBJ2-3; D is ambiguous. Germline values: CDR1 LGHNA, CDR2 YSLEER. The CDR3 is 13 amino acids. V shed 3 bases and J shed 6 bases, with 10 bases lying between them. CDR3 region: CASSQARFDTQYF. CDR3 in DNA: TGCGCCAGCAGCCAGGCCCGGTTTGATACGCAGTATTTT.

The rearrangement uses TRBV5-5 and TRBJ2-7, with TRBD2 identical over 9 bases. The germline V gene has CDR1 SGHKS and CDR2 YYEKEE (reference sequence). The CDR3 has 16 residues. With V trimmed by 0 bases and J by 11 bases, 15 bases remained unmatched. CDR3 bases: TGTGCCAGCAGCTTGGACGGGGCGGGGGGGCTGTCTTCTGAGTACTTC. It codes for CASSLDGAGGLSSEYF.

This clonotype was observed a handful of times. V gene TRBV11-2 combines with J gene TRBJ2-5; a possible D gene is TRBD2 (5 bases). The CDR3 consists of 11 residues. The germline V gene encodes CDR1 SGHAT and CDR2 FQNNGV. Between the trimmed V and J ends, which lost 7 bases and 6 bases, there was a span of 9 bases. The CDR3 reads CASTGSQTQYF. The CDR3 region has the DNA TGTGCCAGCACGGGATCCCAGACCCAGTACTTC.

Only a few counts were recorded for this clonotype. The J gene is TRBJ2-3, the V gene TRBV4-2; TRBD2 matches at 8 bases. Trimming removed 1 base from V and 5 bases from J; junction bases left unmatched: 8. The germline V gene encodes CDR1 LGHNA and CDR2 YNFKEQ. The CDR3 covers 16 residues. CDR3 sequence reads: CASSQGTSGRGDTQYF. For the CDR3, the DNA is TGTGCCAGCAGCCAAGGAACTAGCGGTCGGGGAGATACGCAGTATTTT.

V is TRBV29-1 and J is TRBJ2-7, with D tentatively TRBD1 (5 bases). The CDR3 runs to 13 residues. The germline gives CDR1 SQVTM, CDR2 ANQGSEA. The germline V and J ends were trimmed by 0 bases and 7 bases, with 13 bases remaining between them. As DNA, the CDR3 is TGCAGCGTTGAAGAGGGGCCGGGCAATGAGCAGTACTTC. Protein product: CSVEEGPGNEQYF.

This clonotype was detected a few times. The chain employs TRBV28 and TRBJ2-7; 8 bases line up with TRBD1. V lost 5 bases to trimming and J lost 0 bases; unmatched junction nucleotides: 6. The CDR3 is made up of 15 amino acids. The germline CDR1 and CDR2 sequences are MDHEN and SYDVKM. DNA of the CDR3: TGTGCCAGCAGTGGGGCCACAGGGGGCTCCTACGAGCAGTACTTC. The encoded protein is CASSGATGGSYEQYF. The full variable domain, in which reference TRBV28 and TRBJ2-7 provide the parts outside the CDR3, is DVKVTQSSRYLVKRTGEKVFLECVQDMDHENMFWYRQDPGLGLRLIYFSYDVKMKEKGDIPEGYSVSREKKERFSLILESASTNQTSMYLCASSGATGGSYEQYFGPGTRLTVT.

CDR3 in DNA: TGCGCCAGCAGCAGAATCTACAGGGAGACCCAGTACTTC. Translation: CASSRIYRETQYF. This chain links TRBV5-1 with TRBJ2-5, with D tentatively TRBD1 (5 bases). Trimming took 4 bases from V and 5 from J, leaving 12 bases between them. This CDR3 is 13 amino acids long. Germline V lookup: CDR1 SGHRS, CDR2 YFSETQ. Full variable domain (remainder filled in from reference TRBV5-1 and TRBJ2-5): KAGVTQTPRYLIKTRGQQVTLSCSPISGHRSVSWYQQTPGQGLQFLFEYFSETQRNKGNFPGRFSGRQFSNSRSEMNVSTLELGDSALYLCASSRIYRETQYFGPGTRLLVL.

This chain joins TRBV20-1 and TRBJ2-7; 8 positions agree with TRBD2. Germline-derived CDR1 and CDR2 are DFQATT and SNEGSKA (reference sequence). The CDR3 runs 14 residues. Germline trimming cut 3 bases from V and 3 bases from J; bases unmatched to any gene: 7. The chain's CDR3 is CSASAGTRFYEQYF. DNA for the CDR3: TGCAGTGCTAGCGCCGGGACTAGATTCTACGAGCAGTACTTC.

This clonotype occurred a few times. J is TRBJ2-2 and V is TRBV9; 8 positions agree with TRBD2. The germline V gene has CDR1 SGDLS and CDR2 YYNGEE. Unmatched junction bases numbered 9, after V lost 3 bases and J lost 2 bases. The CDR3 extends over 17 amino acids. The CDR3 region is CASSARPGTRNTGELFF. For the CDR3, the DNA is TGTGCCAGCAGCGCGCGACCCGGGACTAGAAACACCGGGGAGCTGTTTTTT.

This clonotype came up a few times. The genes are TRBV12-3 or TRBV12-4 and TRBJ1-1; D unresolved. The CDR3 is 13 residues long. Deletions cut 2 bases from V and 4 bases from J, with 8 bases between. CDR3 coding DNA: TGTGCCAGCAGTTTATTTGCGGCCACTGAAGCTTTCTTT. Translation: CASSLFAATEAFF.

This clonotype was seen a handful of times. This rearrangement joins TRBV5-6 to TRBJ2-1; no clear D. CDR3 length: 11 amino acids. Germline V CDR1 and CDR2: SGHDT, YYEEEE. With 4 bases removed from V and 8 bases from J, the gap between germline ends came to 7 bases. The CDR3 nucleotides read TGTGCCAGCAGCCTACTCCATGAGCAGTTCTTC. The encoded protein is CASSLLHEQFF.

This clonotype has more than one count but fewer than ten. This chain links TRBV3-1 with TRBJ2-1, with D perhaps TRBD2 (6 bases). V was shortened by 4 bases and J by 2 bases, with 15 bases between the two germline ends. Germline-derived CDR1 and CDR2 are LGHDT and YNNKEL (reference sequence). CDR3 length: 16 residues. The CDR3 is CASSREGLEAYNEQFF. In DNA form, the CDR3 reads TGTGCCAGCAGCCGAGAGGGACTTGAAGCCTACAATGAGCAGTTCTTC.

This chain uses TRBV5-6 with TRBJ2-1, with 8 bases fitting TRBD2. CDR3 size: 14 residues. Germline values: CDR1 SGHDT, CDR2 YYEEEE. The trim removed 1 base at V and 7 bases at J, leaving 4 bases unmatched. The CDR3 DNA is TGTGCCAGCAGCTTGACCCCTAGCGGGAATGAGCAGTTCTTC. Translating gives CASSLTPSGNEQFF.

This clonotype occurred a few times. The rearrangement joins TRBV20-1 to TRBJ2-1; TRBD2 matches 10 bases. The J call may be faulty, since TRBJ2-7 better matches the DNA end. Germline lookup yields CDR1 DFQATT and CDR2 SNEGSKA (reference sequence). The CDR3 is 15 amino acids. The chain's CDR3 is CSARELAGRYNEQYF. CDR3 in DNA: TGCAGTGCTAGAGAACTAGCGGGGAGATACAATGAGCAGTACTTC.

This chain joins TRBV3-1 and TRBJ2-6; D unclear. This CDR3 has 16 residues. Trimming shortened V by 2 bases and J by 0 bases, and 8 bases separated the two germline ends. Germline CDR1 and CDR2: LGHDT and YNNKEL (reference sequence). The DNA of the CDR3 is TGTGCCAGCAGCCAATTGGCGAGCTCTGGGGCCAACGTCCTGACTTTC. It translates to CASSQLASSGANVLTF.

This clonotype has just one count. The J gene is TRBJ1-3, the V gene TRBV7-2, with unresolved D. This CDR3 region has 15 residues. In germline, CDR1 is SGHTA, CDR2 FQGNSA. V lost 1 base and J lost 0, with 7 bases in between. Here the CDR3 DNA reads TGTGCCAGCAGCTTAGATAGGGACTCTGGAAACACCATATATTTT. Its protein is CASSLDRDSGNTIYF. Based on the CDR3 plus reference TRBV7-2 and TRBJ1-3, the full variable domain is GAGVSQSPSNKVTEKGKDVELRCDPISGHTALYWYRQSLGQGLEFLIYFQGNSAPDKSGLPSDRFSAERTGGSVSTLTIQRTQQEDSAVYLCASSLDRDSGNTIYFGEGSWLTVV.

CDR3 DNA: TGTGCCAGCAGCCCCTCACTAGCGGGAGGGTACAATGAGCAGTTCTTC. Amino acids: CASSPSLAGGYNEQFF. This rearrangement joins TRBV11-2 to TRBJ2-1; 13 bases are shared with TRBD2. V trimming: 5 bases; J trimming: 4 bases; junction bases outside the gene matches: 5. CDR1 is SGHAT and CDR2 is FQNNGV in the germline V gene. This CDR3 has 16 residues.

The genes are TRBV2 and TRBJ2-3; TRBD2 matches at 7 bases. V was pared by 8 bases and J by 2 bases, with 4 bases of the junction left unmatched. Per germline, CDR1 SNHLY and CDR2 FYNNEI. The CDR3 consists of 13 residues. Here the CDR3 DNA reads TGTGCCAGCCGGGACTACTACACAGATACGCAGTATTTT. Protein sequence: CASRDYYTDTQYF.

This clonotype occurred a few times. The CDR3 coding sequence is TGTGCCAGCAGTGGTTACGGCAGCAATTCACCCCTCCACTTT. Translation: CASSGYGSNSPLHF. This sequence joins TRBV2 and TRBJ1-6; D not resolved. Per the germline V gene, CDR1 is SNHLY and CDR2 is FYNNEI. V gave up 4 bases and J gave up 7 bases, with 11 bases separating them. CDR3 length: 14 amino acids.

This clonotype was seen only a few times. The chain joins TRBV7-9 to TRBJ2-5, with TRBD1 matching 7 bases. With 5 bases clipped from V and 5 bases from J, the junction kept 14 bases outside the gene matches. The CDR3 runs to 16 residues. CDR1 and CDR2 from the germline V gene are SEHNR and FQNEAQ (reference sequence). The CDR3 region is CASSTADRLFGETQYF. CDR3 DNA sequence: TGTGCCAGCAGCACCGCGGACAGGCTTTTTGGGGAGACCCAGTACTTC. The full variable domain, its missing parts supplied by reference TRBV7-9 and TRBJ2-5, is DTGVSQNPRHKITKRGQNVTFRCDPISEHNRLYWYRQTLGQGPEFLTYFQNEAQLEKSRLLSDRFSAERPKGSFSTLEIQRTEQGDSAMYLCASSTADRLFGETQYFGPGTRLLVL.

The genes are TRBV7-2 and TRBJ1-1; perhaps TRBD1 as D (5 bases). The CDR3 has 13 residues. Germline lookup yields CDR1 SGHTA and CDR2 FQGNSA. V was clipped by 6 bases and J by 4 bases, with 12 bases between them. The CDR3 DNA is TGTGCCAGCAGAAGTGGGGGGTTCACTGAAGCTTTCTTT. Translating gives CASRSGGFTEAFF.

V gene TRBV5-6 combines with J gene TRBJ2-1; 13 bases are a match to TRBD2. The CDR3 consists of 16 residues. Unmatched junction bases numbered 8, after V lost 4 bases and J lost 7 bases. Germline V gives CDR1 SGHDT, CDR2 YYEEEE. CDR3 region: CASSPFGTSGTNEQFF. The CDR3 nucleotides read TGTGCCAGCAGCCCATTCGGGACTAGCGGGACAAATGAGCAGTTCTTC. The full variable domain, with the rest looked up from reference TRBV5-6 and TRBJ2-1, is DAGVTQSPTHLIKTRGQQVTLRCSPKSGHDTVSWYQQALGQGPQFIFQYYEEEERQRGNFPDRFSGHQFPNYSSELNVNALLLGDSALYLCASSPFGTSGTNEQFFGPGTRLTVL.

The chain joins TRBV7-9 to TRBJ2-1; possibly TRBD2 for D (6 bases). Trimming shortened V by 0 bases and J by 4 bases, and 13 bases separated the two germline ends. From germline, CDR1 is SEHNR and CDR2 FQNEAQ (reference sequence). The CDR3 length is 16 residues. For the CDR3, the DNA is TGTGCCAGCAGCTTAGCGGATGTGGAGGGATACAATGAGCAGTTCTTC. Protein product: CASSLADVEGYNEQFF.

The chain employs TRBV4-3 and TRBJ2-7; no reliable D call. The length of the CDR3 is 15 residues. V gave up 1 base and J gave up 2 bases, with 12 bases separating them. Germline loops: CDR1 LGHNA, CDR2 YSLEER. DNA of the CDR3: TGCGCCAGCAGCCAAGTGGAGAGCATAACCTACGAGCAGTACTTC. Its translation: CASSQVESITYEQYF.